A single sample is the source of the 25 T cell receptor beta chains below, sequenced in a study of shared clonotypes between healthy human individuals. Generated by immunoSEQ multiplex PCR, the TCRdb table keeps only in-frame clones and is missing some. The data show millions of clones, with just over 90% seen just once and 0.14% held by the top ten. The sequenced sample consisted of naive CD4+ T cells sorted from blood. Subset specified: CD45RA+ positively selected. The origin of the receptors is a man aged 18 to 29 in good health.

The J gene is TRBJ2-3, the V gene TRBV5-1; D not certain. Germline V gene data show CDR1 as SGHRS and CDR2 as YFSETQ. This CDR3 region has 15 residues. Trimming pared 6 bases from V and 0 bases from J, leaving 14 bases between. CDR3 residues: CASILGSSSTDTQYF. The CDR3 DNA reads as TGCGCCAGCATTCTGGGATCCTCTAGCACAGATACGCAGTATTTT.

This sequence joins TRBV19 and TRBJ2-7; 10 positions agree with TRBD2. Germline V gene data show CDR1 as LNHDA and CDR2 as SQIVND (reference sequence). J gave up 5 bases and V 5 bases, and 3 bases lay outside the gene matches. The CDR3 is made up of 13 amino acids. The CDR3 bases are TGTGCCAGTAGTTCTAGCGGGGGCCACGAGCAGTACTTC. Its protein product is CASSSSGGHEQYF.

The chain couples TRBV28 to TRBJ1-4; 7 nucleotides match TRBD1. This CDR3 is built from 15 residues. V shed 5 bases and J 5 bases; nucleotides not matched to a gene: 8. CDR1 MDHEN and CDR2 SYDVKM come from the germline V gene. In DNA form, the CDR3 reads TGTGCCAGCAGTATAAACAGGGGTCTCAATGAAAAACTGTTTTTT. Translating gives CASSINRGLNEKLFF.

This chain joins TRBV9 and TRBJ2-7; 7 bases are a match to TRBD2. J was trimmed by 7 bases and V by 0 bases; bases with no gene match: 4. This CDR3 is 13 amino acids long. In germline, CDR1 is SGDLS, CDR2 YYNGEE. DNA for the CDR3: TGTGCCAGCAGCGTAGGGGAGGGTTGGGAGCAGTACTTC. Translation gives CASSVGEGWEQYF.

The V gene is TRBV6-1, the J gene TRBJ2-1, with TRBD2 matching 15 bases. Germline loops: CDR1 MNHNS, CDR2 SASEGT. The CDR3 consists of 20 residues. The J segment lost 2 bases and the V segment lost 3 bases, leaving 11 bases of the junction unmatched. This chain's CDR3 is CASSDHPGLAGGGPYNEQFF. CDR3 DNA sequence: TGTGCCAGCAGTGATCATCCGGGACTAGCGGGGGGTGGGCCCTACAATGAGCAGTTCTTC.

V is TRBV6-1 and J is TRBJ1-6, with D hard to call. Germline V gene lookup returns CDR1 MNHNS and CDR2 SASEGT. V dropped 10 bases and J dropped 0 bases, with 13 bases sitting between them. The length of the CDR3 is 15 residues. The CDR3 loop reads CATEPESSYNSPLHF. The CDR3 DNA follows: TGTGCCACCGAGCCTGAGAGCTCCTATAATTCACCCCTCCACTTT.

The chain is built from TRBV28 and TRBJ2-1, with D maybe TRBD1 (5 bases). Trimming cost V 7 bases and J 6 bases, with 16 bases left between them. CDR3 size: 14 residues. The V gene's germline CDR1 is MDHEN and CDR2 SYDVKM. This CDR3 is CASTLSKGANEQFF. The DNA for the CDR3 is TGTGCCAGCACCCTATCCAAAGGGGCCAATGAGCAGTTCTTC. Full variable domain (missing parts from reference TRBV28 and TRBJ2-1): DVKVTQSSRYLVKRTGEKVFLECVQDMDHENMFWYRQDPGLGLRLIYFSYDVKMKEKGDIPEGYSVSREKKERFSLILESASTNQTSMYLCASTLSKGANEQFFGPGTRLTVL.

About this clone itself: Other DNA variants within this sample encode the same CDR3. The J gene is TRBJ1-3, the V gene TRBV5-1; no reliable D call. The CDR3 consists of 14 residues. V gave up 5 bases and J gave up 0 bases, with 9 bases separating them. CDR1 is SGHRS and CDR2 is YFSETQ in the germline V gene. The CDR3 nucleotides read TGCGCCAGCAGTACTGGAAGCTCTGGAAACACCATATATTTT. It specifies CASSTGSSGNTIYF. The full variable domain, rest sourced from reference TRBV5-1 and TRBJ1-3, is KAGVTQTPRYLIKTRGQQVTLSCSPISGHRSVSWYQQTPGQGLQFLFEYFSETQRNKGNFPGRFSGRQFSNSRSEMNVSTLELGDSALYLCASSTGSSGNTIYFGEGSWLTVV.

The count of this clone is one. This sequence joins TRBV7-6 and TRBJ2-2; possibly TRBD2 for D (7 bases). V was shortened by 1 base and J by 4 bases, with 13 bases between the two germline ends. Germline CDR1 and CDR2: SGHVS and FNYEAQ. The CDR3 is made up of 16 amino acids. CDR3 loop: CASSLDGGRLTGELFF. The CDR3 DNA reads as TGTGCCAGCAGCTTAGACGGGGGGCGACTCACCGGGGAGCTGTTTTTT. The entire variable domain, with the rest obtained from reference TRBV7-6 and TRBJ2-2, is as follows: GAGVSQSPRYKVTKRGQDVALRCDPISGHVSLYWYRQALGQGPEFLTYFNYEAQQDKSGLPNDRFSAERPEGSISTLTIQRTEQRDSAMYRCASSLDGGRLTGELFFGEGSRLTVL.

The rearrangement links TRBV15 to TRBJ1-1; D gene ambiguous. The V gene lost 5 bases and the J gene lost 10 bases, with 17 bases spanning the gap. There are 13 residues in the CDR3. The V gene's germline CDR1 is LNHNV and CDR2 YYDKDF (reference sequence). CDR3 in amino acids: CATSPQWEGVAFF. CDR3 DNA sequence: TGTGCCACCAGCCCGCAGTGGGAGGGCGTAGCTTTCTTT.

The chain employs TRBV7-2 and TRBJ1-2; unclear D gene. Germline V lookup: CDR1 SGHTA, CDR2 FQGNSA. V was cut by 1 base and J by 2 bases, with 14 bases left in between. The CDR3 length is 16 residues. CDR3 sequence (DNA): TGTGCCAGCAGCTTAGTCTTGCGGGCGACGAACTATGGCTACACCTTC. This gives the protein CASSLVLRATNYGYTF.

This chain uses TRBV9 with TRBJ2-5; 8 bases are shared with TRBD2. J lost 1 base, V lost 4 bases, and 12 bases had no gene match. The germline V gene has CDR1 SGDLS and CDR2 YYNGEE. This CDR3 region has 17 residues. This chain's CDR3 is CASSSSISGGRQETQYF. CDR3 nucleotide sequence: TGTGCCAGCAGCTCCTCAATAAGCGGGGGCCGCCAAGAGACCCAGTACTTC.

The rearrangement links TRBV5-1 to TRBJ2-7; D is unclear. This CDR3 is 14 amino acids long. Germline CDR1 reads SGHRS; CDR2 reads YFSETQ. Trimming removed 3 bases at V and 0 bases at J, with 10 bases between. The CDR3 here is CASSSGSSSYEQYF. The CDR3 nucleotides are TGCGCCAGCAGCTCCGGGTCGAGCTCCTACGAGCAGTACTTC.

The rearrangement joins TRBV5-1 to TRBJ2-3, with D possibly matching TRBD2 (6 bases). The CDR3 totals 15 residues. Germline CDR1 reads SGHRS; CDR2 reads YFSETQ. Between the trimmed V and J ends, which lost 5 bases and 0 bases, there was a span of 13 bases. The CDR3 coding sequence is TGCGCCAGCAGGCCTACTGGGACTAGCACAGATACGCAGTATTTT. Its translation is CASRPTGTSTDTQYF. Together with reference TRBV5-1 and TRBJ2-3, the CDR3 gives the full variable domain: KAGVTQTPRYLIKTRGQQVTLSCSPISGHRSVSWYQQTPGQGLQFLFEYFSETQRNKGNFPGRFSGRQFSNSRSEMNVSTLELGDSALYLCASRPTGTSTDTQYFGPGTRLTVL.

This sequence joins TRBV4-1 and TRBJ1-2, with D possibly TRBD1 on 5 matching bases. The CDR3 spans 13 residues. Trimming shortened V by 4 bases and J by 1 base, and 7 bases separated the two germline ends. Looked up from germline, CDR1 is MGHRA and CDR2 is YSYEKL. The CDR3 bases are TGCGCCAGCAGCCCCGACAGTAACTATGGCTACACCTTC. This codes for CASSPDSNYGYTF.

This clone was recorded once. The chain links TRBV9 to TRBJ2-2; 8 bases agree with TRBD2. Germline V CDR1 and CDR2: SGDLS, YYNGEE. This CDR3 spans 15 amino acids. V shed 3 bases, J shed 5 bases, and the junction held 6 bases outside the gene matches. CDR3 DNA: TGTGCCAGCAGCGCCGCGCTAGCGGGTACCGGGGAGCTGTTTTTT. Encoded protein: CASSAALAGTGELFF.

The chain's CDR3 is CASSLARANSPLHF. CDR3 sequence (DNA): TGTGCCAGCAGCTTAGCCAGGGCCAATTCACCCCTCCACTTT. This rearrangement joins TRBV11-2 to TRBJ1-6; a possible D gene is TRBD1 (5 bases). The V gene's germline CDR1 is SGHAT and CDR2 FQNNGV. V lost 1 base, J lost 7 bases, and 8 bases lay in between. The CDR3 totals 14 residues.

The chain is built from TRBV19 and TRBJ2-1; D gene uncertain. The V gene lost 2 bases and the J gene lost 7 bases, with 6 bases spanning the gap. Per germline, CDR1 LNHDA and CDR2 SQIVND (reference sequence). This CDR3 is built from 12 residues. CDR3 in amino acids: CASSISVNEQFF. The CDR3 DNA follows: TGTGCCAGTAGTATATCCGTAAATGAGCAGTTCTTC. Drawing the rest from reference TRBV19 and TRBJ2-1, the complete variable domain is DGGITQSPKYLFRKEGQNVTLSCEQNLNHDAMYWYRQDPGQGLRLIYYSQIVNDFQKGDIAEGYSVSREKKESFPLTVTSAQKNPTAFYLCASSISVNEQFFGPGTRLTVL.

The CDR3 loop is CASSLFRTSAYNEQFF. The DNA for the CDR3 is TGTGCCAGCAGTTTATTTCGGACTAGTGCTTACAATGAGCAGTTCTTC. The rearrangement uses TRBV27 and TRBJ2-1; 7 nucleotides line up with TRBD2. CDR3 size: 16 residues. V was pared by 1 base and J by 4 bases, with 7 bases of the junction left unmatched. The germline CDR1 and CDR2 sequences are MNHEY and SMNVEV (reference sequence).

The chain links TRBV7-2 to TRBJ2-5; 12 bases are a match to TRBD2. Germline V lookup: CDR1 SGHTA, CDR2 FQGNSA. J gave up 5 bases and V 7 bases, and 5 bases lay outside the gene matches. The CDR3 length is 14 residues. The CDR3 loop reads CASTLAGGHETQYF. As DNA, the CDR3 is TGTGCCAGCACCCTAGCGGGAGGGCATGAGACCCAGTACTTC.

As DNA, the CDR3 is TGTGCCAGCAGCGTAGGACATAACACCGGGGAGCTGTTTTTT. Its protein is CASSVGHNTGELFF. The V and J genes are TRBV9 and TRBJ2-2; D is undetermined. Trimming removed 0 bases from V and 2 bases from J, with 5 bases in between. CDR1 SGDLS and CDR2 YYNGEE come from the germline V gene. The CDR3 totals 14 residues.

Only a few counts were recorded for this clone. The V gene is TRBV30, the J gene TRBJ1-6; D unclear. Germline V lookup: CDR1 GTSNPN, CDR2 SVGIG (reference sequence). V was shortened by 5 bases and J by 10 bases, with 12 bases between the two germline ends. This CDR3 is 12 amino acids long. The CDR3, as DNA: TGTGCCTGGGGTGCCTCTGGATCACCCCTCCACTTT. Its translation is CAWGASGSPLHF. The whole variable domain, remainder taken from reference TRBV30 and TRBJ1-6, is SQTIHQWPATLVQPVGSPLSLECTVEGTSNPNLYWYRQAAGRGLQLLFYSVGIGQISSEVPQNLSASRPQDRQFILSSKKLLLSDSGFYLCAWGASGSPLHFGNGTRLTVT.

This clone turned up a few times. This sequence joins TRBV30 and TRBJ1-6; D unclear. The CDR3 totals 12 residues. Trimming removed 3 bases from V and 4 bases from J, with 4 bases in between. Germline values: CDR1 GTSNPN, CDR2 SVGIG (reference sequence). The CDR3 spells CAWRKYNSPLHF. The CDR3 region has the DNA TGTGCCTGGAGGAAATATAATTCACCCCTCCACTTT.

This clone has more than one count but fewer than ten. At the DNA level, this CDR3 is encoded by other sequences in the same sample as well. V usage is TRBV6-5 and J usage is TRBJ1-1, with a tentative D call TRBD1 (5 bases). CDR3 size: 12 residues. Trimming cost V 2 bases and J 5 bases, with 6 bases left between them. Per the germline V gene, CDR1 is MNHEY and CDR2 is SVGAGI. The CDR3 reads CASSYGGTEAFF. As DNA, the CDR3 is TGTGCCAGCAGTTACGGGGGAACTGAAGCTTTCTTT.

The genes are TRBV19 and TRBJ2-7, with 8 bases lining up with TRBD1. The germline gives CDR1 LNHDA, CDR2 SQIVND (reference sequence). The junction had 13 bases not matched to a gene; V was cut back by 5 bases and J by 10 bases. CDR3 length equals 14 residues. CDR3 amino acids: CASSPGQALRGQYF. In nucleotides, the CDR3 is TGTGCCAGTAGTCCGGGACAGGCTCTGCGGGGTCAGTACTTC.